Listed below are T cell receptor beta chains from one sample, sequenced in a study of blood T cell repertoires in COVID-19. Method: immunoSEQ multiplex PCR; TCRdb's copy keeps in-frame clones and lacks some. The sample consists of under 200,000 clones, about 87% of them appearing once. The specimen was peripheral blood. These receptors all stem from a man younger than 35 with active or convalescent COVID-19. CDR3s include the opening cysteine and the closing phenylalanine or tryptophan. A D gene is named only where the DNA matches it firmly. Some rows mark clone size as missing; the rest say once, few, many or name a class of expanded clone.

J gene	clone size	D gene	V gene	CDR3 DNA	CDR3 protein
TRBJ1-1	-	-	TRBV11-3	TGTGCCAGCAGCCCACGACAGGCGAGTATGAACACTGAAGCTTTCTTT	CASSPRQASMNTEAFF
TRBJ2-3	once	-	TRBV2	TGTGCCAGCAATAGGGGGGGGATAAACACAGATACGCAGTATTTT	CASNRGGINTDTQYF
TRBJ2-7	-	TRBD1	TRBV2	TGTGCCAGCAGTCCGCAGACAGGGGGCTTAGGCGAGCAGTACTTC	CASSPQTGGLGEQYF
TRBJ1-2	-	TRBD1	TRBV5-6	TGTGCCAGCAGCTCCGTGGGGACAGGGAGACACGGCTACACCTTC	CASSSVGTGRHGYTF
TRBJ2-7	few	TRBD2	TRBV5-1	TGCGCCAGCAGCTTGACGGGAGGGTCCTCCGGGTACGAGCAGTACTTC	CASSLTGGSSGYEQYF
TRBJ2-1	-	TRBD2	TRBV7-2	TGTGCCAGCAGCTTGCGAGCGGGAGGGATTAATGACAATGAGCAGTTCTTC	CASSLRAGGINDNEQFF
TRBJ2-5	-	-	TRBV3-1/TRBV3-2	TGTGCCAGCAGAGGGGCCATTGAAGTGGGGCAAGAGACCCAGTACTTC	CASRGAIEVGQETQYF
TRBJ1-4	-	-	TRBV6-4	TGTGCCAGCAGGAGAGATGAAAAACTGTTTTTT	CASRRDEKLFF
TRBJ1-2	-	TRBD1	TRBV29-1	TGCAGCGTTGGGACAGGGGAGGACTATGGCTACACCTTC	CSVGTGEDYGYTF
TRBJ1-2	-	-	TRBV2	TGTGCCAGCAGAGACTATGAACGGGGAGACGACTATGGCTACACCTTC	CASRDYERGDDYGYTF
TRBJ2-2	-	TRBD2	TRBV11-1	TGTGCCAGCGCCTGGGGGGGACGAGTGACCGGGGAGCTGTTTTTT	CASAWGGRVTGELFF
TRBJ1-1	-	-	TRBV11-3	TGTGCCAGCGCTAAAATTAAAACAGGGAGGGCTGAAGCTTTCTTT	CASAKIKTGRAEAFF
TRBJ2-1	-	TRBD2	TRBV27	TGTGCCAGCAGTTTATGGGGGGGAGGTGAGCAGTTCTTC	CASSLWGGGEQFF
TRBJ2-1	-	-	TRBV7-9	TGTGCCAGCAGCTTCTTAACAGGACAGTACAATGAGCAGTTCTTC	CASSFLTGQYNEQFF
TRBJ2-7	-	TRBD1	TRBV7-7	TGTGCCAGCAGCCAACAGGGGGCCTACGAGCAGTACTTC	CASSQQGAYEQYF
TRBJ1-5	-	-	TRBV6-2/TRBV6-3	TGTGCCAGCAGCCCCGGGGGATCTGATCAGCCCCAGCATTTT	CASSPGGSDQPQHF
TRBJ2-3	once	TRBD2	TRBV6-5	TGTGCCAGCACCCCGGGACTAGCGGGATCAGATACGCAGTATTTT	CASTPGLAGSDTQYF
TRBJ2-1	-	TRBD2	TRBV24-1	TGTGCCACCAGTGAGCAATCTAGCGGGGAAACTAATGAGCAGTTCTTC	CATSEQSSGETNEQFF
TRBJ2-3	once	-	TRBV7-2	TGTGCCAGCAGCGCCCGCGGTACAGATACGCAGTATTTT	CASSARGTDTQYF
TRBJ2-2	-	-	TRBV5-1	TGCGCCAGCAGCTTAGCGGGTGCGAACACCGGGGAGCTGTTTTTT	CASSLAGANTGELFF
TRBJ2-1	-	-	TRBV6-1	TGTGCCAGCAGTGCCCCTCGGGAGTCAATCGTCTATGAGCAGTTCTTC	CASSAPRESIVYEQFF
TRBJ2-7	-	-	TRBV10-3	TGTGCCATCAGTGCCCGGGACAAAACCTACGAGCAGTACTTC	CAISARDKTYEQYF
TRBJ2-3	-	-	TRBV12-3/TRBV12-4	TGTGCCAGCAGTTTAGTATCCCATACGCAGTATTTT	CASSLVSHTQYF
TRBJ1-6	-	-	TRBV2	TGTGCCAGCAGTGGAGGTTCACCCCTCCACTTT	CASSGGSPLHF
TRBJ2-1	once	TRBD2	TRBV5-1	TGCGCCAGCAGCTTGGACACTGGGACTAGTAATGAGCAGTTCTTC	CASSLDTGTSNEQFF
TRBJ1-2	-	-	TRBV7-9	TGTGCCAGCAGCTTCTATCTGTGGGGCTACACCTTC	CASSFYLWGYTF
TRBJ1-1	-	-	TRBV7-2	TGTGCCAGCAGCTTAGACGAGAACAGTCTCATGAACACTGAAGCTTTCTTT	CASSLDENSLMNTEAFF
TRBJ2-3	once	-	TRBV27	TGTGCCAGCAGTCCAGGCCAGATGGATACGCAGTATTTT	CASSPGQMDTQYF
TRBJ1-5	-	-	TRBV10-2	TGCGCCAGCAGTAGTAGCTCAGTTGAGCAGCCCCAGCATTTT	CASSSSSVEQPQHF
TRBJ2-3	-	-	TRBV7-9	TGTGCCAGCAGCTTTTCCACAGGGCTCACAGATACGCAGTATTTT	CASSFSTGLTDTQYF
TRBJ1-5	-	-	TRBV4-1	TGCGCCAGCAGCCATGAAGGGGTTCAGCCCCAGCATTTT	CASSHEGVQPQHF
TRBJ1-4	-	-	TRBV11-2	TGTGCCAGCAGCCCCGGTGCGGAAACTAATGAAAAACTGTTTTTT	CASSPGAETNEKLFF
TRBJ1-5	once	-	TRBV2	TGTGCCAGCAGCAAGACAGATTATAGCAATCAGCCCCAGCATTTT	CASSKTDYSNQPQHF
TRBJ1-2	few	-	TRBV4-2	TGTGCCAGCTGCAACATCTATGGCTACACCTTC	CASCNIYGYTF
TRBJ1-4	few	-	TRBV18	TGTGCCAGCTCACCGACTGCAACTAATGAAAAACTGTTTTTT	CASSPTATNEKLFF
TRBJ2-3	-	TRBD1	TRBV7-3	TGTGCCAGCAGCTCGACAGGGGGCGTGCAGTATTTT	CASSSTGGVQYF
TRBJ1-1	-	-	TRBV4-2	TGTGCCAGCAGCCCCGTGATCAGGAACACTGAAGCTTTCTTT	CASSPVIRNTEAFF
TRBJ1-2	few	-	TRBV2	TGTGCCAGCAGTATTCAGGGTTCTAACTATGGCTACACCTTC	CASSIQGSNYGYTF
TRBJ1-1	-	-	TRBV7-8	TGTGCCAGCAGCTTCGGGACAAGGGGACACGATGAAGCTTTCTTT	CASSFGTRGHDEAFF
TRBJ1-1	-	TRBD1	TRBV30	TGTGCCTGGAGTGTACGGGACAGGGCACCTGAAGCTTTCTTT	CAWSVRDRAPEAFF
TRBJ2-4	-	TRBD1	TRBV5-6	TGTGCCAGCAGCTCTGACAGGGTACTAGCCAAAAACATTCAGTACTTC	CASSSDRVLAKNIQYF
TRBJ1-4	-	TRBD1	TRBV27	TGTGCCAGCAGTTTAAGACAGGGGGATGAAAAACTGTTTTTT	CASSLRQGDEKLFF
TRBJ2-1	-	TRBD1	TRBV15	TGTGCCACCAGCCCTGGACAGGGGATGCTTGCCAATGAGCAGTTCTTC	CATSPGQGMLANEQFF
TRBJ2-7	-	TRBD1	TRBV10-3	TGTGCCATCAGTAACACCCCGGGACAGGGAGGCGAGCAGTACTTC	CAISNTPGQGGEQYF
TRBJ1-1	-	-	TRBV5-6	TGTGCCAGCAGCTACGAAGGAAAAGCAGGGGTGTGGACTGAAGCTTTCTTT	CASSYEGKAGVWTEAFF
TRBJ2-3	-	-	TRBV5-1	TGCGCCAGCAGCCACAGGGTTGGTGCTAGCACAGATACGCAGTATTTT	CASSHRVGASTDTQYF
TRBJ2-1	few	TRBD1	TRBV10-1	TGCGCCAGCGGACAGGGGGTGGCCTACAATGAGCAGTTCTTC	CASGQGVAYNEQFF
TRBJ1-3	-	TRBD1	TRBV10-2	TGCGCCAGCTGGACAGGGGAACTGTCTGGAAACACCATATATTTT	CASWTGELSGNTIYF
TRBJ1-2	-	-	TRBV7-2	TGTGCCAGCAGCTATAGGGGGAGGGACTATGGCTACACCTTC	CASSYRGRDYGYTF
TRBJ2-7	-	-	TRBV5-1	TGCGCCAGCAGCTTCTTGCGGACAGCAGACCCGTACGAGCAGTACTTC	CASSFLRTADPYEQYF
TRBJ1-2	-	-	TRBV5-1	TGCGCCAGCAGCTTGGGGGACACCAGGAGAGACTACACCTTC	CASSLGDTRRDYTF
TRBJ1-1	-	-	TRBV6-5	TGTGCCAGCAACAGGGACACGAACACTGAAGCTTTCTTT	CASNRDTNTEAFF
TRBJ1-3	-	-	TRBV12-5	TGTGCTAGTGGTGGTGGCGGGATATCTGGAAACACCATATATTTT	CASGGGGISGNTIYF
TRBJ1-2	once	TRBD1	TRBV6-5	TGTGCCAGCAGTTATTCGGGGACAGGGGAGAACTATGGCTACACCTTC	CASSYSGTGENYGYTF
TRBJ2-3	-	-	TRBV29-1	TGCAGCGTCGCACTCCTTCAGGGCACAGATACGCAGTATTTT	CSVALLQGTDTQYF
TRBJ1-5	-	-	TRBV5-4	TGTGCCAGCAGACCCGCGGGAAGCAATCAGCCCCAGCATTTT	CASRPAGSNQPQHF
TRBJ2-3	-	-	TRBV7-9	TGTGCCAGCAGCTCAGCCCAAGATACGCAGTATTTT	CASSSAQDTQYF
TRBJ1-1	-	-	TRBV30	TGTGCCTGGAGTCGGGGGAAGAACACTGAAGCTTTCTTT	CAWSRGKNTEAFF
TRBJ2-2	once	TRBD1	TRBV5-1	TGCGCCAGCAGCTGGGACAGGGGCACCGGGGAGCTGTTTTTT	CASSWDRGTGELFF